The clone carrying this T cell receptor (beta chain) was seen a handful of times. Its specificity is not known. Molecular-barcoded quantitative 5'-RACE produced these TCR beta libraries. TCRdb re-called the 5' RACE reads through MiXCR, storing one row per CDR3 protein. The sample carries a few hundred thousand distinct CDR3 sequences, about 6.7% recorded once. The data stem from a study of CD8 T cells in ankylosing spondylitis. Study-level points and caveats: Peripheral blood samples showed relatively rare disease-linked clones, and these clones were CD8+. Seemingly characteristic of ankylosing spondylitis blood was a TCR beta motif consisting of several highly homologous variants. Significant enrichment of disease-linked clones was reportedly seen in matched ankylosing spondylitis synovial fluid.

This CDR3 spans 19 amino acids. Germline values: CDR1 SGHAT, CDR2 FQDESV (reference sequence). V dropped 5 bases and J dropped 8 bases, with 32 bases sitting between them. This receptor was identified in a male donor with ankylosing spondylitis. The J gene is TRBJ2-3, the V gene TRBV11-1; TRBD2 is a possible D gene (5 bases). Sequenced: blood, either unsorted or a sorted T cell fraction (not recorded which). The CDR3 region has the DNA TGTGCCAGCAGCCTCTTATCCTCGACACACGACATAATTGAGGGTACGCAGTATTTT. It codes for CASSLLSSTHDIIEGTQYF.